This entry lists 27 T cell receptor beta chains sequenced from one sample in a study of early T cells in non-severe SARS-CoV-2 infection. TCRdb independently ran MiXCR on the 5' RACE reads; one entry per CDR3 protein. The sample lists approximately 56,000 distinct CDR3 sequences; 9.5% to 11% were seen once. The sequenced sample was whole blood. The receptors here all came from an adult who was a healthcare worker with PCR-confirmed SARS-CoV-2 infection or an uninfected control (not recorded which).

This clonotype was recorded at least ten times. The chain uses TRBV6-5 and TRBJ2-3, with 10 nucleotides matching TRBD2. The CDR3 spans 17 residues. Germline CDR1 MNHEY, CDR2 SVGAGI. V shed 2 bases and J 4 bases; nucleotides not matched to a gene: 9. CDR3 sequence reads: CASSYPRTSGPADTQYF. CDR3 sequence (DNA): TGTGCCAGCAGTTACCCTAGGACTAGCGGACCCGCAGATACGCAGTATTTT.

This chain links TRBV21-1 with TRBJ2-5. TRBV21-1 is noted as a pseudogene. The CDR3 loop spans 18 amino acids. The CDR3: CASSKGTWRQFLKETQYF. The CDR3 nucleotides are TGTGCCAGCAGCAAAGGGACCTGGCGTCAGTTCCTTAAAGAGACCCAGTACTTC.

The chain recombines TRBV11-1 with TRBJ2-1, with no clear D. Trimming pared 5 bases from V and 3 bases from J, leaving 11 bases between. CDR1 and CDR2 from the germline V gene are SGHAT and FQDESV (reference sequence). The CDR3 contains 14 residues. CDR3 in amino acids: CASSDITLYNEQFF. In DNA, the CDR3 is TGTGCCAGCAGCGACATAACCCTCTACAATGAGCAGTTCTTC.

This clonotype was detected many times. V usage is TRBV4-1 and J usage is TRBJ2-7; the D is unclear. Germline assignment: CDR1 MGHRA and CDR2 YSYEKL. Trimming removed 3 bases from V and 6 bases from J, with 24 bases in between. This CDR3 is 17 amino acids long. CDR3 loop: CASSQSPPQATLGEQYF. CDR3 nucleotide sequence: TGCGCCAGCAGCCAGAGCCCCCCGCAGGCCACTTTGGGCGAGCAGTACTTC.

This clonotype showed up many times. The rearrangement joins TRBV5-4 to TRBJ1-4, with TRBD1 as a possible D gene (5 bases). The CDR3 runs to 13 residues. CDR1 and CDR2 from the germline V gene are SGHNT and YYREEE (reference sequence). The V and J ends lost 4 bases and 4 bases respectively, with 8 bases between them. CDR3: CASSRRGNEKLFF. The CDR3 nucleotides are TGTGCCAGCAGCCGAAGGGGTAATGAAAAACTGTTTTTT.

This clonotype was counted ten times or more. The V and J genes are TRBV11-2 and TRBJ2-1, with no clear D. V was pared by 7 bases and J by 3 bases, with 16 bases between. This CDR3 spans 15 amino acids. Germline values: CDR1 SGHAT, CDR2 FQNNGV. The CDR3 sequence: CASTHSSSFYNEQFF. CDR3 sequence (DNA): TGTGCCAGCACCCATTCTTCCAGCTTCTACAATGAGCAGTTCTTC. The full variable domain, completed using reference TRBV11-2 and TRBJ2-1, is EAGVAQSPRYKIIEKRQSVAFWCNPISGHATLYWYQQILGQGPKLLIQFQNNGVVDDSQLPKDRFSAERLKGVDSTLKIQPAKLEDSAVYLCASTHSSSFYNEQFFGPGTRLTVL.

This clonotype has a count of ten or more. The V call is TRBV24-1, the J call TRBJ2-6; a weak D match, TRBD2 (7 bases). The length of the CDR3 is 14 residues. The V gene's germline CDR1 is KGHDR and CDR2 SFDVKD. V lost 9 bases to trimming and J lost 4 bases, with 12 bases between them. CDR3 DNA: TGTGCCACCGGGGGGGCTTCCGGGGCCAACGTCCTGACTTTC. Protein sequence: CATGGASGANVLTF.

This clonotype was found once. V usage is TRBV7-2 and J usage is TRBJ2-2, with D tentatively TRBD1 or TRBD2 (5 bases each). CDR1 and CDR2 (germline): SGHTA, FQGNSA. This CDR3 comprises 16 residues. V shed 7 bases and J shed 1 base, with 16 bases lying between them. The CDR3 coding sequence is TGTGCCAGCACACTCGTAGGGACGGAGAACACCGGGGAGCTGTTTTTT. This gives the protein CASTLVGTENTGELFF.

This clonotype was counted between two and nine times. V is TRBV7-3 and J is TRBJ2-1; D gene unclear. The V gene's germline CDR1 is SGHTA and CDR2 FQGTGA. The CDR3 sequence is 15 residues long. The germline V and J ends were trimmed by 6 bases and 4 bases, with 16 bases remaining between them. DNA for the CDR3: TGTGCCAGCAGTTACGGTCCTTCCCGTTACAATGAGCAGTTCTTC. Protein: CASSYGPSRYNEQFF.

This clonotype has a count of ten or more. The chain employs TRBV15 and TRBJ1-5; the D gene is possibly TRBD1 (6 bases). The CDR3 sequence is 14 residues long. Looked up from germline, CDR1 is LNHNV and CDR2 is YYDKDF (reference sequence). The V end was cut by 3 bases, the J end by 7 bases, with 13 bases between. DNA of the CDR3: TGTGCCACCAGCAGCGGGGGCGCGAACCAGCCCCAGCATTTT. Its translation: CATSSGGANQPQHF.

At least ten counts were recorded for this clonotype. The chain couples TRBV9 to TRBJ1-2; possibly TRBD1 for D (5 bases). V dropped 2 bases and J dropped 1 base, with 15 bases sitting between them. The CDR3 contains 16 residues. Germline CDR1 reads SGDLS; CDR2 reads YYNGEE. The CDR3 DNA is TGTGCCAGCAGCGTTTCATCTTGGCAGGGTAACTATGGCTACACCTTC. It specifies CASSVSSWQGNYGYTF.

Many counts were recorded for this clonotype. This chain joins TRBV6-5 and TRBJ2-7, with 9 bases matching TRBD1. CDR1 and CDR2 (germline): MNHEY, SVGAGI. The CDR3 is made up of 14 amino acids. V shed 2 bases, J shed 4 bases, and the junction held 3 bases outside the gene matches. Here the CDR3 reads CASSYMDRGYEQYF. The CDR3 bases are TGTGCCAGCAGTTACATGGACAGGGGATACGAGCAGTACTTC.

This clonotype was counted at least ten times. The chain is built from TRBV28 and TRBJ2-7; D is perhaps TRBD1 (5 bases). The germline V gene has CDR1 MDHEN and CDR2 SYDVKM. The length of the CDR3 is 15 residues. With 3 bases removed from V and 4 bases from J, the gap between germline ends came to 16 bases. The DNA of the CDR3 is TGTGCCAGCAGTTTTTCGGGCAGGGTGCGATACGAGCAGTACTTC. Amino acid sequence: CASSFSGRVRYEQYF.

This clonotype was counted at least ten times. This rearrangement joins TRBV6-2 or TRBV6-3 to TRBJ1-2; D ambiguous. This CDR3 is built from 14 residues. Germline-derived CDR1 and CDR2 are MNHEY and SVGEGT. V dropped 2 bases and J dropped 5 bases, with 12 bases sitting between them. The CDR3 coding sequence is TGTGCCAGCAGTTACCCCCTCAAGACGTATGGCTACACCTTC. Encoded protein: CASSYPLKTYGYTF.

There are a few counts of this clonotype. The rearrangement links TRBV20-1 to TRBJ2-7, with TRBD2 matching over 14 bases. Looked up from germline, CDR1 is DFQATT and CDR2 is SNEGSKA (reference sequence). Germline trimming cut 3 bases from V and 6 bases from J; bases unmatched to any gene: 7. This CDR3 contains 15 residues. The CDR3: CSARGTSGGSPEQYF. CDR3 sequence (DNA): TGCAGTGCTAGGGGGACTAGCGGGGGTTCTCCCGAGCAGTACTTC.

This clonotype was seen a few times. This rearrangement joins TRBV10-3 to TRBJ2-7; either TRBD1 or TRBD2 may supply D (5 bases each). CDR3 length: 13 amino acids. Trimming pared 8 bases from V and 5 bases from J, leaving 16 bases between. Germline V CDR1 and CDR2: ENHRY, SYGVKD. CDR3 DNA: TGTGCCATCCACGGGCCGGGGCCCGACGAGCAGTACTTC. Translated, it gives CAIHGPGPDEQYF.

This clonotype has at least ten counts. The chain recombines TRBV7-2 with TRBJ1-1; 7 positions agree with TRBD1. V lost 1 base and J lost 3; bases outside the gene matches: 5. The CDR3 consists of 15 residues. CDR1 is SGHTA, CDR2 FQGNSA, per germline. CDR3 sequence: CASSLVGGRYTEAFF. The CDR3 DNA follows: TGTGCCAGCAGCTTAGTAGGGGGCAGGTACACTGAAGCTTTCTTT. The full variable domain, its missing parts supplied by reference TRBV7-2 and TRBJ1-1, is GAGVSQSPSNKVTEKGKDVELRCDPISGHTALYWYRQSLGQGLEFLIYFQGNSAPDKSGLPSDRFSAERTGGSVSTLTIQRTQQEDSAVYLCASSLVGGRYTEAFFGQGTRLTVV.

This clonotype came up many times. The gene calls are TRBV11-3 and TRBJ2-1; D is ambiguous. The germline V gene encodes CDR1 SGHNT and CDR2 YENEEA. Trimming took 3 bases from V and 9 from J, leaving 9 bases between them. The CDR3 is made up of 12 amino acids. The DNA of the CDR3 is TGTGCCAGCAGCTTGACCCGTGGTGAGCAGTTCTTC. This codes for CASSLTRGEQFF.

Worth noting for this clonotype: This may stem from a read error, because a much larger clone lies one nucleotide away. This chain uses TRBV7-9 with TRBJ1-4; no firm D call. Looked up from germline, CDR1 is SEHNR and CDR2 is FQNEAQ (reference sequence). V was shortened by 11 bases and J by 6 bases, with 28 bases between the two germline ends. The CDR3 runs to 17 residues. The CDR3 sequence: CAVLEFGQGVEDEKLFF. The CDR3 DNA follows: TGTGCCGTCCTCGAGTTCGGGCAAGGAGTAGAGGATGAAAAACTGTTTTTT.

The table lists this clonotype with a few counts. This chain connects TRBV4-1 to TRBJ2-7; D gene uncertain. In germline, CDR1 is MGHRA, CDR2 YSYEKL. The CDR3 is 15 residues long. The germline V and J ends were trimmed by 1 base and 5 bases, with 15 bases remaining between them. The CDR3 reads CASSQGLPGYDEQYF. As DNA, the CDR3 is TGCGCCAGCAGCCAAGGTCTCCCCGGTTACGACGAGCAGTACTTC.

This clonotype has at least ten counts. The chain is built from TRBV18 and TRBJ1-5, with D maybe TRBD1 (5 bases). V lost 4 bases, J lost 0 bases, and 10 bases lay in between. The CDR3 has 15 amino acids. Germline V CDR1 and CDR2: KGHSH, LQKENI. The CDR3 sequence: CASSQGKASNQPQHF. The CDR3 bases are TGTGCCAGCTCACAGGGGAAGGCTAGCAATCAGCCCCAGCATTTT.

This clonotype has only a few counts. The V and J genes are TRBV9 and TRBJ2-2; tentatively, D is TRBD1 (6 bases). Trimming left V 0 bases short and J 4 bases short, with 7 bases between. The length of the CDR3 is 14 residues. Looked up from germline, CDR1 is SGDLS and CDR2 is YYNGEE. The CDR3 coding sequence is TGTGCCAGCAGCGTAGGACAGGTCACCGGGGAGCTGTTTTTT. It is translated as CASSVGQVTGELFF. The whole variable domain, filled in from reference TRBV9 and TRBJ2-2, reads DSGVTQTPKHLITATGQRVTLRCSPRSGDLSVYWYQQSLDQGLQFLIQYYNGEERAKGNILERFSAQQFPDLHSELNLSSLELGDSALYFCASSVGQVTGELFFGEGSRLTVL.

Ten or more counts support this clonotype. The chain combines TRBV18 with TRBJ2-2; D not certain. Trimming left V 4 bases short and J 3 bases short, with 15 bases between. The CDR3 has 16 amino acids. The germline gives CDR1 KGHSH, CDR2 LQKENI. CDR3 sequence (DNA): TGTGCCAGCTCACAGGGAAAAGGAAAGGACACCGGGGAGCTGTTTTTT. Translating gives CASSQGKGKDTGELFF.

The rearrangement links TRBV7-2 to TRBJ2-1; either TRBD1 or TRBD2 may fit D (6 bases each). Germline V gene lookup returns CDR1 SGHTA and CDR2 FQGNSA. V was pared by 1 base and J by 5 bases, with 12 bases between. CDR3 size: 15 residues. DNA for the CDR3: TGTGCCAGCAGCTTAGTCGGGGGCCCTAACAATGAGCAGTTCTTC. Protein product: CASSLVGGPNNEQFF.

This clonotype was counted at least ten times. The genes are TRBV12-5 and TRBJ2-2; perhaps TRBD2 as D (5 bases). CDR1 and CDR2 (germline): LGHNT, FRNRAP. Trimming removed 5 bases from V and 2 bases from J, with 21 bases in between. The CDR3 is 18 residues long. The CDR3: CASGVPPLGSGNTGELFF. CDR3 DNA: TGTGCTAGTGGTGTGCCGCCTTTAGGGAGTGGAAACACCGGGGAGCTGTTTTTT.

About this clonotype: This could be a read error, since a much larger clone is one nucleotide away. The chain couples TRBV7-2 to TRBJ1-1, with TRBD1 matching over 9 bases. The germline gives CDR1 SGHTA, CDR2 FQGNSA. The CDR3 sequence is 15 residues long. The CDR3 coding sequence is TGTGCCAACAGCATGACACAGGGGGCGTTAACTGAAGCTTTCTTT. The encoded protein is CANSMTQGALTEAFF.

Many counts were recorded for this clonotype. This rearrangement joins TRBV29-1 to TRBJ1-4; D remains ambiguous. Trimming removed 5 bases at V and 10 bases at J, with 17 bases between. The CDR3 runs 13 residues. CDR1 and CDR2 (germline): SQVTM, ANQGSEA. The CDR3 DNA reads TGCAGCGTTCAACCGATCCCTGGAGGAAAACTGTTTTTT. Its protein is CSVQPIPGGKLFF. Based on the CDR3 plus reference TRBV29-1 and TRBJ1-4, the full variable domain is SAVISQKPSRDICQRGTSLTIQCQVDSQVTMMFWYRQQPGQSLTLIATANQGSEATYESGFVIDKFPISRPNLTFSTLTVSNMSPEDSSIYLCSVQPIPGGKLFFGSGTQLSVL.